The T cell receptor (beta chain) described here comes from a study of cytomegalovirus exposure and HLA in healthy donors. Study observations and caveats: Reports credit the classifier with highly specific, highly sensitive diagnosis of cytomegalovirus status. An analysis was carried out later, and it reportedly showed fewer N-insertions in an Asian-associated ancestry cluster than the approximately 680-donor mean.

The PCR had 60 Vbeta and 13 Jbeta primers. Only in-frame clones appear in the TCRdb table, and some are missing; sequencing was by immunoSEQ multiplex PCR. The sample yields roughly 200,000 clones, over 65% seen once. Comments on this clone: Its antigen is unidentified.

Trimming took 9 bases from V and 10 from J, leaving 31 bases between them. CDR3 length: 16 amino acids. Germline V lookup: CDR1 MDHEN, CDR2 SYDVKM. Sample: PBMCs. This chain links TRBV28 with TRBJ2-7, with D perhaps matching TRBD2 (6 bases). The origin of this receptor is a woman in her 30s in good health and CMV-seronegative. The CDR3 nucleotides are TGTGCCAGTCCGTCCCTTCAATATATGGGGGGTCCGGATCAGTACTTC. Encoded protein: CASPSLQYMGGPDQYF.